This T cell receptor (beta chain) stems from a study of blood T cell repertoires in COVID-19. Study-level information: COVID-19 samples, acute and convalescent, were from the United States, Italy and Spain. T cells, B-cell-depleted T cells, or PBMCs provided the cDNA or gDNA that served as material.

Sequenced by immunoSEQ multiplex PCR; TCRdb stores in-frame clones only, minus some. This sample carries under 200,000 clones, just under 80% of them seen once, and the ten largest clones take 6.5%. The CDR3 totals 20 residues. J lost 4 bases, V lost 0 bases, and 11 bases had no gene match. The germline V gene encodes CDR1 SGHDN and CDR2 FVKESK. The chain uses TRBV14 and TRBJ2-6; 11 bases map to TRBD2. The sample taken for sequencing was peripheral blood. The sequence came from an older man with active or convalescent COVID-19. The CDR3 is CASSQEGSGREGSGANVLTF. CDR3 DNA: TGTGCCAGCAGCCAAGAGGGTAGCGGGAGGGAAGGATCAGGGGCCAACGTCCTGACTTTC.